A selection of T cell receptor beta chains follows, all from one sample in a study of blood T cells in healthy people across ages. MiXCR, applied by TCRdb to the 5' RACE reads, yields one record per CDR3 protein. The profile covers hundreds of thousands of distinct CDR3 sequences, with approximately 67% appearing a single time and 25% to 30% taken by the ten largest. The material sequenced was blood. These receptors were collected from a man younger than 45 in good health. Each CDR3 is given with its conserved first and last residue. The order of the fields is D gene, J gene, V gene, clone size, CDR3 DNA, CDR3 protein. A D gene is named only where the DNA matches it firmly. A clone size is listed for some rows: how often the clone was seen (once, few, many), or a class if it is expanded.

D gene: TRBD2; J gene: TRBJ2-5; V gene: TRBV12-3/TRBV12-4; clone size: .; CDR3 DNA: TGTGCCAGCAGTTCCGTGGTGGGGAGGGAGCAGTACTTC; CDR3 protein: CASSSVVGREQYF
D gene: .; J gene: TRBJ2-3; V gene: TRBV6-5; clone size: .; CDR3 DNA: TGCGCCAGCAGCCGATCCCCGTTGGATACGCAGTATTTT; CDR3 protein: CASSRSPLDTQYF
D gene: .; J gene: TRBJ2-5; V gene: TRBV5-6; clone size: many; CDR3 DNA: TGTGCCAGCCAAGGGGGAGGGTTGCGGGGGCAAGAGACCCAGTACTTC; CDR3 protein: CASQGGGLRGQETQYF
D gene: TRBD1; J gene: TRBJ2-1; V gene: TRBV7-9; clone size: .; CDR3 DNA: TGTGCCAGCAGCTCACCGGGACAGGGCCGCAAGGAGCAGTTCTTC; CDR3 protein: CASSSPGQGRKEQFF
D gene: .; J gene: TRBJ2-7; V gene: TRBV3-1; clone size: .; CDR3 DNA: TGTGCCAGCAGTCACGGCCCAGTCACTTACGAGCAGTACTTC; CDR3 protein: CASSHGPVTYEQYF
D gene: .; J gene: TRBJ2-7; V gene: TRBV5-1; clone size: .; CDR3 DNA: TGCGCCAGCAGCCGTCCCGAGGCTACCTACGAGCAGTACTTC; CDR3 protein: CASSRPEATYEQYF
D gene: .; J gene: TRBJ2-4; V gene: TRBV9; clone size: once; CDR3 DNA: TGTGCCAGCAGCCCGGATGGGGGGTGGCAGTACTTC; CDR3 protein: CASSPDGGWQYF
D gene: .; J gene: TRBJ2-3; V gene: TRBV4-1; clone size: .; CDR3 DNA: TGCGCCAGCAGCCTTTTGACCCACGGGCAGGGGAGAACAGATACGCAGTATTTT; CDR3 protein: CASSLLTHGQGRTDTQYF
D gene: .; J gene: TRBJ2-5; V gene: TRBV10-3; clone size: .; CDR3 DNA: TGTGCCATCGGTGAGTCAGCGAGAAGCGGTGGAGAGACCCAGTACTTC; CDR3 protein: CAIGESARSGGETQYF
D gene: TRBD2; J gene: TRBJ2-5; V gene: TRBV7-2; clone size: .; CDR3 DNA: TGTGCCAGCAGCTTCTGGGGGGGATGGGAGACCCAGTACTTC; CDR3 protein: CASSFWGGWETQYF
D gene: .; J gene: TRBJ1-4; V gene: TRBV25-1; clone size: .; CDR3 DNA: TGTGCCAGCAGACCAGGGAGTGAAAAACTGTTTTTT; CDR3 protein: CASRPGSEKLFF
D gene: .; J gene: TRBJ1-6; V gene: TRBV25-1; clone size: once; CDR3 DNA: TGTGCCAGCCGGGGCTTCTATAATTCACCCCTCCACTTT; CDR3 protein: CASRGFYNSPLHF
D gene: TRBD1; J gene: TRBJ1-2; V gene: TRBV25-1; clone size: .; CDR3 DNA: TGTGCCAGCAACGGACAGGGAGTCAAAGGTCTAGTCTACACCTTC; CDR3 protein: CASNGQGVKGLVYTF
D gene: TRBD2; J gene: TRBJ2-2; V gene: TRBV12-3/TRBV12-4; clone size: .; CDR3 DNA: TGTGCCAGCACTCAGCGGGGATTAAACACCGGGGAGCTGTTTTTT; CDR3 protein: CASTQRGLNTGELFF
D gene: .; J gene: TRBJ2-5; V gene: TRBV6-2/TRBV6-3; clone size: few; CDR3 DNA: TGTGCCAGCACCCACGGGGAGACCCAGTACTTC; CDR3 protein: CASTHGETQYF
D gene: .; J gene: TRBJ1-1; V gene: TRBV25-1; clone size: .; CDR3 DNA: TGTGCCAGCAGTGATATGACCTTCTCGGCTTTCTTT; CDR3 protein: CASSDMTFSAFF
D gene: TRBD2; J gene: TRBJ2-7; V gene: TRBV7-2; clone size: .; CDR3 DNA: TGTGCCAGCAGCTTGGGACTAGGGGCCTACGAGCAGTACTTC; CDR3 protein: CASSLGLGAYEQYF
D gene: TRBD1; J gene: TRBJ2-7; V gene: TRBV20-1; clone size: .; CDR3 DNA: TGCAGTGCTATCCGGGACAGGGGCTACGAGCAGTACTTC; CDR3 protein: CSAIRDRGYEQYF
D gene: TRBD1; J gene: TRBJ2-5; V gene: TRBV6-5; clone size: few; CDR3 DNA: TGTGCCAGCAGGCAATGGGGGACAGGCCAACAAGAGACCCAGTACTTC; CDR3 protein: CASRQWGTGQQETQYF
D gene: .; J gene: TRBJ2-1; V gene: TRBV7-7; clone size: .; CDR3 DNA: TGTGCTAGCAGTTTCTCTTTGGCTAGAGGGGGGGATGAGCAGTTCTTC; CDR3 protein: CASSFSLARGGDEQFF
D gene: .; J gene: TRBJ1-2; V gene: TRBV7-2; clone size: .; CDR3 DNA: TGTGCCAGCAGCCTCGGGACAAGTGGCTACACCTTC; CDR3 protein: CASSLGTSGYTF
D gene: .; J gene: TRBJ1-4; V gene: TRBV2; clone size: .; CDR3 DNA: TGTGCCAGCAGATACAACTATAATGAAAAACTGTTTTTT; CDR3 protein: CASRYNYNEKLFF
D gene: .; J gene: TRBJ2-7; V gene: TRBV6-6; clone size: .; CDR3 DNA: TGTGCCAGCAGTTCGCCACTGACAGATTACGAGCAGTACTTC; CDR3 protein: CASSSPLTDYEQYF
D gene: .; J gene: TRBJ2-1; V gene: TRBV27; clone size: .; CDR3 DNA: TGTGCCAGCGGGTTGGGGGACAATGAGCAGTTCTTC; CDR3 protein: CASGLGDNEQFF
D gene: .; J gene: TRBJ2-3; V gene: TRBV2; clone size: few; CDR3 DNA: TGTGCCAGCAGTGTCCGGCGGACAGATACGCAGTATTTT; CDR3 protein: CASSVRRTDTQYF
D gene: .; J gene: TRBJ2-5; V gene: TRBV4-3; clone size: .; CDR3 DNA: TGCGCCAGCAGCCAAGGGGGAAGAGGGGGCCAAGAGACCCAGTACTTC; CDR3 protein: CASSQGGRGGQETQYF
D gene: TRBD1; J gene: TRBJ2-4; V gene: TRBV28; clone size: .; CDR3 DNA: TGTGCCAGCAGTCCCCTAGGACAGGGGGTCAAAAACATTCAGTACTTC; CDR3 protein: CASSPLGQGVKNIQYF
D gene: TRBD2; J gene: TRBJ2-3; V gene: TRBV29-1; clone size: few; CDR3 DNA: TGCAGCGCCGGCGGGGGGTTTGCTGCAGATACGCAGTATTTT; CDR3 protein: CSAGGGFAADTQYF
D gene: .; J gene: TRBJ1-2; V gene: TRBV5-1; clone size: few; CDR3 DNA: TGCGCCAGCAGCGAACAGGAAGCTAACTATGGCTACACCTTC; CDR3 protein: CASSEQEANYGYTF
D gene: .; J gene: TRBJ2-3; V gene: TRBV12-3/TRBV12-4; clone size: .; CDR3 DNA: TGTGCCAGCACGATCGGAGGGATCAGCACGCAGTATTTT; CDR3 protein: CASTIGGISTQYF
D gene: .; J gene: TRBJ1-5; V gene: TRBV7-2; clone size: once; CDR3 DNA: TGTGCCAGCAGCTTCGGACAGAACAATCAGCCCCAGCATTTT; CDR3 protein: CASSFGQNNQPQHF
D gene: TRBD1; J gene: TRBJ1-5; V gene: TRBV28; clone size: .; CDR3 DNA: TGTGCCAGCACCTTATCCCAGGGGGGTCGGCAGCCCCAGCATTTT; CDR3 protein: CASTLSQGGRQPQHF
D gene: TRBD2; J gene: TRBJ2-1; V gene: TRBV29-1; clone size: few; CDR3 DNA: TGCAGCGTTGCAACGGGGGGACTGTACAATGAGCAGTTCTTC; CDR3 protein: CSVATGGLYNEQFF
D gene: TRBD1; J gene: TRBJ1-4; V gene: TRBV15; clone size: .; CDR3 DNA: TGTGCCACCAGCAGAGATGACAGGGGTTATGAAAAACTGTTTTTT; CDR3 protein: CATSRDDRGYEKLFF
D gene: .; J gene: TRBJ2-1; V gene: TRBV7-2; clone size: .; CDR3 DNA: TGTGCCAGCAGCTTAGTCCCTGGGGAGCAGTTCTTC; CDR3 protein: CASSLVPGEQFF
D gene: TRBD1; J gene: TRBJ2-7; V gene: TRBV5-5; clone size: .; CDR3 DNA: TGTGCCAGCAGCTTCCCAGGGGGCGTCGACGAGCAGTACTTC; CDR3 protein: CASSFPGGVDEQYF
D gene: .; J gene: TRBJ1-4; V gene: TRBV5-4; clone size: .; CDR3 DNA: TGTGCCAGCAGCCCGAACCGCCTAGGGGGTGGTGAAAAACTGTTTTTT; CDR3 protein: CASSPNRLGGGEKLFF
D gene: TRBD2; J gene: TRBJ2-5; V gene: TRBV27; clone size: .; CDR3 DNA: TGTGCCACCTGGGCGGGGGGCAACCAAGAGACCCAGTACTTC; CDR3 protein: CATWAGGNQETQYF
D gene: .; J gene: TRBJ2-7; V gene: TRBV6-6; clone size: few; CDR3 DNA: TGTGCCAGCAGCGCCGATAGTCCGACTATTTACGAGCAGTACTTC; CDR3 protein: CASSADSPTIYEQYF
D gene: TRBD1; J gene: TRBJ2-1; V gene: TRBV25-1; clone size: .; CDR3 DNA: TGTGCCAGCAGCTCCGGACAGGGGGCGTTCTATGAGCAGTTCTTC; CDR3 protein: CASSSGQGAFYEQFF
D gene: .; J gene: TRBJ2-7; V gene: TRBV29-1; clone size: once; CDR3 DNA: TGCAGCGTTGAAGGCCGGTACAATGAGCAGTACTTC; CDR3 protein: CSVEGRYNEQYF
D gene: .; J gene: TRBJ2-7; V gene: TRBV29-1; clone size: .; CDR3 DNA: TGCAGCGCCGGGATCCTCGGATACGAGCAGTACTTC; CDR3 protein: CSAGILGYEQYF
D gene: TRBD1; J gene: TRBJ1-2; V gene: TRBV29-1; clone size: .; CDR3 DNA: TGCAGCGTACCGCAGGGGGGTGGCTACACCTTC; CDR3 protein: CSVPQGGGYTF
D gene: .; J gene: TRBJ2-1; V gene: TRBV5-1; clone size: few; CDR3 DNA: TGCGCCAGCAGCTTAAGACAGCCCCCCACCTCCGGGCAGTTCTTC; CDR3 protein: CASSLRQPPTSGQFF
D gene: .; J gene: TRBJ2-3; V gene: TRBV12-3/TRBV12-4; clone size: .; CDR3 DNA: TGTGCCAGCAGTTCCCACCCCGGTGATACAGATACGCAGTATTTT; CDR3 protein: CASSSHPGDTDTQYF
D gene: .; J gene: TRBJ1-4; V gene: TRBV6-2/TRBV6-3; clone size: few; CDR3 DNA: TGTGCCAGCAGTTACCAGCCGGGATCCCAAGGAAAACTGTTTTTT; CDR3 protein: CASSYQPGSQGKLFF
D gene: .; J gene: TRBJ2-4; V gene: TRBV6-1; clone size: .; CDR3 DNA: TGTGCCAGCAGTGCCACTACAGGGAATTTAGCCAAAAACATTCAGTACTTC; CDR3 protein: CASSATTGNLAKNIQYF
D gene: TRBD1; J gene: TRBJ2-4; V gene: TRBV4-3; clone size: .; CDR3 DNA: TGCGCCAGCAGCCAAGATATCATCTGGGACAGGGGGCGCGGGACCAAAAACATTCAGTACTTC; CDR3 protein: CASSQDIIWDRGRGTKNIQYF
D gene: TRBD2; J gene: TRBJ2-3; V gene: TRBV7-2; clone size: .; CDR3 DNA: TGTGCCAGCAGCTTAGCGGGAGTAGCGGGGGGCGCAGATACGCAGTATTTT; CDR3 protein: CASSLAGVAGGADTQYF
D gene: .; J gene: TRBJ2-1; V gene: TRBV6-6; clone size: .; CDR3 DNA: TGTGCCAGCAGTTACGACGGTGGGAACTACAATGAGCAGTTCTTC; CDR3 protein: CASSYDGGNYNEQFF